The present TCR beta chain was sequenced within a study of blood T cell repertoires in COVID-19. About the research overall: The study drew acute and convalescent COVID-19 samples from the United States, Italy and Spain.

Source study methods: The authors estimated nucleated cell counts from reference gene primer amplification. Clones were sequenced by immunoSEQ multiplex PCR, and TCRdb holds only the in-frame ones, with some missing. V and J calls and clone size are as listed in that table; D and trimming were resolved from the DNA. The sample shows some 220,000 clones, over 75% of them seen only once. CDR3 length: 15 residues. Trimming stripped 4 bases from V and 1 base from J, with 11 bases between. The V gene's germline CDR1 is SGHTA and CDR2 FQGTGA. This chain connects TRBV7-3 to TRBJ2-1; TRBD1 is a possible D gene (6 bases). Sequencing was performed on peripheral blood. This TCR was recovered from a human donor in a cohort sampled during active COVID-19. The chain's CDR3 is CASSSGQRSYNEQFF. In nucleotides, the CDR3 is TGTGCCAGCAGCTCCGGACAGAGGTCCTACAATGAGCAGTTCTTC.